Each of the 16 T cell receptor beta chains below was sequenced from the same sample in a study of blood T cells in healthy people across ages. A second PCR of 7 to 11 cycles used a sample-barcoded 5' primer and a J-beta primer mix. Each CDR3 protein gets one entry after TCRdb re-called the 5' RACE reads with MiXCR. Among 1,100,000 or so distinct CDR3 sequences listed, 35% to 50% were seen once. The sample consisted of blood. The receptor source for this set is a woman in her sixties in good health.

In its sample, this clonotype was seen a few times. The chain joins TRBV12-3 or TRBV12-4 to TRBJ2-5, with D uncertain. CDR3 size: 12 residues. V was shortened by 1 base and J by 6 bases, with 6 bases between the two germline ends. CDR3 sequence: CASSLGAKTQYF. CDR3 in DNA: TGTGCCAGCAGTTTAGGGGCAAAGACCCAGTACTTC.

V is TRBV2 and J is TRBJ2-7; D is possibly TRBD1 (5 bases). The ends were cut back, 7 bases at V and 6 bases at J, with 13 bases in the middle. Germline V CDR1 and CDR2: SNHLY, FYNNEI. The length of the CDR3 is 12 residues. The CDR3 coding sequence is TGTGCCAGCACTGGACAACTTCGCGAGCAGTACTTC. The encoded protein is CASTGQLREQYF. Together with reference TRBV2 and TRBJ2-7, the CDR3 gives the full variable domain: EPEVTQTPSHQVTQMGQEVILRCVPISNHLYFYWYRQILGQKVEFLVSFYNNEISEKSEIFDDQFSVERPDGSNFTLKIRSTKLEDSAMYFCASTGQLREQYFGPGTRLTVT.

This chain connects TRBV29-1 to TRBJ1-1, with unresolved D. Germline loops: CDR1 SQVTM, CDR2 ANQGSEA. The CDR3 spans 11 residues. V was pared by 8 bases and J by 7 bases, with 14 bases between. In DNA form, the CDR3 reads TGCAGCCTGGCGGTGGGGAGTGAAGCTTTCTTT. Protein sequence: CSLAVGSEAFF.

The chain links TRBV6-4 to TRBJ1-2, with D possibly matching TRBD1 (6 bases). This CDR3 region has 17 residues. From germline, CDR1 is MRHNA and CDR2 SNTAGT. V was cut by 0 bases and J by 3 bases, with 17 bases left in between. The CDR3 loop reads CASSDSGAGPVDYGYTF. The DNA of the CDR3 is TGTGCCAGCAGTGACTCGGGGGCTGGCCCTGTTGACTATGGCTACACCTTC.

The CDR3 loop is CASSLSTGTDYGYTF. CDR3 coding DNA: TGCGCCAGCAGCTTGTCTACGGGGACGGACTATGGCTACACCTTC. V and J are TRBV5-1 and TRBJ1-2, with a weak D call TRBD1 (5 bases). Germline CDR1 is SGHRS and CDR2 is YFSETQ. V lost 1 base and J 3 bases, leaving 13 bases between the germline ends. The CDR3 extends over 15 amino acids.

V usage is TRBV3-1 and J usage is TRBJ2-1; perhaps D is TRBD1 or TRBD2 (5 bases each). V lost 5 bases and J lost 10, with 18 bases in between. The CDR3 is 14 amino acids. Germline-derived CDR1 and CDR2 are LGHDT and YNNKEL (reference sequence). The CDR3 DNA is TGTGCCAGCAGCGGAGAGGGGCCCACCTACGAGCAGTTCTTC. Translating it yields CASSGEGPTYEQFF.

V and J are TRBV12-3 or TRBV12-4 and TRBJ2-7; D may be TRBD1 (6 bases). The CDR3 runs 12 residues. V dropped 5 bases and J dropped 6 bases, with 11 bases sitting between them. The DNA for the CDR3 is TGTGCCAGCAGTGGGGACAAGAGCGAGCAGTACTTC. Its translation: CASSGDKSEQYF.

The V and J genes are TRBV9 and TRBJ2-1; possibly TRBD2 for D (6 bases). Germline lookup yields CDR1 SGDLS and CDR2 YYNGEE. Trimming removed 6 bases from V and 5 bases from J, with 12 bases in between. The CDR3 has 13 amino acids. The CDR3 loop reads CASNRDLDNEQFF. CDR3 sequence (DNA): TGTGCCAGCAACCGGGACTTAGACAATGAGCAGTTCTTC.

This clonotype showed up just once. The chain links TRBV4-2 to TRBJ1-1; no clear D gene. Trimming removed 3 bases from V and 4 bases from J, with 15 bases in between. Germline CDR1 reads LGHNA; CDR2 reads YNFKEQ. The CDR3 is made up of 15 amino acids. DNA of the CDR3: TGTGCCAGCAGCCATGGGCTCGGAGGGAGCACTGAAGCTTTCTTT. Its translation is CASSHGLGGSTEAFF.

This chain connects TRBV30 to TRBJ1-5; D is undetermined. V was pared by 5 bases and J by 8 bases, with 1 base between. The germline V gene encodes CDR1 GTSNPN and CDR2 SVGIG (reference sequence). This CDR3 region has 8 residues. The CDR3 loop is CAWEPQHF. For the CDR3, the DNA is TGTGCCTGGGAGCCCCAGCATTTT.

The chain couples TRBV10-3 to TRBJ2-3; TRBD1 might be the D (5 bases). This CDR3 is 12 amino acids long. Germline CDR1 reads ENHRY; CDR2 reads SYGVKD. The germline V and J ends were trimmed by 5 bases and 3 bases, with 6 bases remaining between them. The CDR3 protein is CAISTGTDTQYF. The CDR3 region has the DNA TGTGCCATCAGTACAGGAACAGATACGCAGTATTTT.

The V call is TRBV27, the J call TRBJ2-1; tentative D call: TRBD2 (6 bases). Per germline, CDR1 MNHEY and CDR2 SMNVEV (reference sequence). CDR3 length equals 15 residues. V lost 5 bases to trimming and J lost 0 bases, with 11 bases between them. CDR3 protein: CASSTRGSSYNEQFF. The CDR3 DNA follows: TGTGCCAGCAGTACTCGGGGGAGCTCCTACAATGAGCAGTTCTTC.

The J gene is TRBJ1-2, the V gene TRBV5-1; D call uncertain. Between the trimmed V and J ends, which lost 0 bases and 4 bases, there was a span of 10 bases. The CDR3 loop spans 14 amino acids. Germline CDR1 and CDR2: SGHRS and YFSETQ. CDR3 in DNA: TGCGCCAGCAGCTTGGAGGGCAGTCCCTATGGCTACACCTTC. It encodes CASSLEGSPYGYTF. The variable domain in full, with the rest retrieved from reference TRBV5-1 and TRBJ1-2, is KAGVTQTPRYLIKTRGQQVTLSCSPISGHRSVSWYQQTPGQGLQFLFEYFSETQRNKGNFPGRFSGRQFSNSRSEMNVSTLELGDSALYLCASSLEGSPYGYTFGSGTRLTVV.

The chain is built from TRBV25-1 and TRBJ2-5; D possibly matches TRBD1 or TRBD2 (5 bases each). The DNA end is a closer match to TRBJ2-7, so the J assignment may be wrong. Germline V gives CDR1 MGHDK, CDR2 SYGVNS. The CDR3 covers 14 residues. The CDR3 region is CASSGGPGRNEQYF. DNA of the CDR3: TGTGCCAGCAGTGGCGGTCCGGGACGGAACGAGCAGTACTTC.

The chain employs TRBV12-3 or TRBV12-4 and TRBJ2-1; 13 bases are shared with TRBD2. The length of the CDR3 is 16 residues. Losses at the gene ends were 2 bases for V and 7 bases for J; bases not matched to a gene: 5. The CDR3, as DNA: TGTGCCAGCAGTTTAAGATCGGGACTAGCGGGAAATGAGCAGTTCTTC. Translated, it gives CASSLRSGLAGNEQFF.

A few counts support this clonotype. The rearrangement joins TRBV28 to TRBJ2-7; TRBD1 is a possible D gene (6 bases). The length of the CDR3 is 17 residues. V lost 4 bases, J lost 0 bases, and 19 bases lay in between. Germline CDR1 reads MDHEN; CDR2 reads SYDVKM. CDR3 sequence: CASSSPLDRLTSYEQYF. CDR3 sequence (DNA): TGTGCCAGCAGTTCCCCTCTCGACAGGCTGACCTCCTACGAGCAGTACTTC.